The subject of this entry is one T cell receptor (beta chain). These data originate in a study of blood T cell repertoires in COVID-19. Study overall: Both acute and convalescent COVID-19 samples were obtained from the United States, Italy and Spain.

Trimming at V came to 2 bases and at J to 13 bases, leaving 12 bases not matched to a gene. The CDR3 runs to 15 residues. Germline CDR1 is SGHAT and CDR2 is FQNNGV. Followed over time, Seattle patients had been enrolled while infection was active. Assay used: immunoSEQ multiplex PCR; TCRdb lists only in-frame clones, some missing. The repertoire consists of about 160,000 clones, with roughly 81% occurring once and the leading ten covering over 5%. The sequence derives from a woman aged 45-65 years with COVID-19, enrolled during active disease. The chain employs TRBV11-2 and TRBJ1-4; 8 bases are a match to TRBD1. Sequencing was done on a sample of peripheral blood. The CDR3 DNA follows: TGTGCCAGCAGCTTATTTCAGGGGGCCATATTTGGACTGTTTTTT. This gives the protein CASSLFQGAIFGLFF.